One TCR beta chain is described in this entry. The data are from a study of blood T cell repertoires in COVID-19. Profiling relied on immunoSEQ multiplex PCR, and the TCRdb table lists in-frame clones only, not all of them. The table has about 210,000 clones, 75% to 90% seen once; the top ten hold about 17%. Cohort assignment relied on participant-reported clinical history. Germline values: CDR1 DFQATT, CDR2 SNEGSKA (reference sequence). V was shortened by 3 bases and J by 2 bases, with 7 bases between the two germline ends. This CDR3 has 13 amino acids. The rearrangement joins TRBV20-1 to TRBJ1-4; no clear D gene. The origin of this receptor is a man in his forties who had recovered from COVID-19. Sequencing used PBMCs or T cells enriched from blood (not recorded which). The CDR3 here is CSASSGTNEKLFF. The CDR3 DNA follows: TGCAGTGCTAGTTCGGGGACTAATGAAAAACTGTTTTTT.